These 4 T cell receptor beta chains were sequenced from one sample in a study of blood T cell repertoires in COVID-19. Only in-frame clones appear in the TCRdb table, and some are missing; sequencing was by immunoSEQ multiplex PCR. This table holds about 300,000 clones, more than 75% found once. Sample: PBMCs or T cells enriched from blood (not recorded which). These receptors came from a woman between 18 and 30 years old who had recovered from COVID-19.

V and J are TRBV5-6 and TRBJ1-4; D is possibly TRBD1 (5 bases). Germline assignment: CDR1 SGHDT and CDR2 YYEEEE. CDR3 size: 17 residues. Trimming took off 3 bases at V and 4 bases at J, with 19 bases between the two ends. In nucleotides, the CDR3 is TGTGCCAGCAGCTCCGCACCCTTCGACAGAGTTAATGAAAAACTGTTTTTT. Its translation is CASSSAPFDRVNEKLFF.

V is TRBV19 and J is TRBJ2-7; D remains ambiguous. Trimming stripped 1 base from V and 3 bases from J, with 10 bases between. This CDR3 has 14 residues. Germline lookup yields CDR1 LNHDA and CDR2 SQIVND (reference sequence). The CDR3 DNA reads as TGTGCCAGTAGTATAGCAGGCAGGATCTACGAGCAGTACTTC. Residues: CASSIAGRIYEQYF.

Note on this clone: One end of the junction does not line up with germline, which may come from a read error. Other DNA variants within this sample encode the same CDR3. The chain uses TRBV4-2 and TRBJ1-2, with 7 bases that match TRBD1. This CDR3 spans 14 amino acids. CDR1 and CDR2 from the germline V gene are LGHNA and YNFKEQ. The CDR3 is CASSRSGQPYGYTF. The CDR3 DNA is TGTGCCAGCAGCCGCTCGGGACAGCCCTATGGTTACACCTTC.

This chain joins TRBV5-5 and TRBJ1-3; no clear D gene. The V gene's germline CDR1 is SGHKS and CDR2 YYEKEE (reference sequence). V shed 0 bases and J shed 0 bases, with 7 bases lying between them. The length of the CDR3 is 15 residues. CDR3 residues: CASSLDGSSGNTIYF. CDR3 nucleotides: TGTGCCAGCAGCTTGGACGGGAGCTCTGGAAACACCATATATTTT. The full variable domain, in which reference TRBV5-5 and TRBJ1-3 provide the parts outside the CDR3, is DAGVTQSPTHLIKTRGQQVTLRCSPISGHKSVSWYQQVLGQGPQFIFQYYEKEERGRGNFPDRFSARQFPNYSSELNVNALLLGDSALYLCASSLDGSSGNTIYFGEGSWLTVV.